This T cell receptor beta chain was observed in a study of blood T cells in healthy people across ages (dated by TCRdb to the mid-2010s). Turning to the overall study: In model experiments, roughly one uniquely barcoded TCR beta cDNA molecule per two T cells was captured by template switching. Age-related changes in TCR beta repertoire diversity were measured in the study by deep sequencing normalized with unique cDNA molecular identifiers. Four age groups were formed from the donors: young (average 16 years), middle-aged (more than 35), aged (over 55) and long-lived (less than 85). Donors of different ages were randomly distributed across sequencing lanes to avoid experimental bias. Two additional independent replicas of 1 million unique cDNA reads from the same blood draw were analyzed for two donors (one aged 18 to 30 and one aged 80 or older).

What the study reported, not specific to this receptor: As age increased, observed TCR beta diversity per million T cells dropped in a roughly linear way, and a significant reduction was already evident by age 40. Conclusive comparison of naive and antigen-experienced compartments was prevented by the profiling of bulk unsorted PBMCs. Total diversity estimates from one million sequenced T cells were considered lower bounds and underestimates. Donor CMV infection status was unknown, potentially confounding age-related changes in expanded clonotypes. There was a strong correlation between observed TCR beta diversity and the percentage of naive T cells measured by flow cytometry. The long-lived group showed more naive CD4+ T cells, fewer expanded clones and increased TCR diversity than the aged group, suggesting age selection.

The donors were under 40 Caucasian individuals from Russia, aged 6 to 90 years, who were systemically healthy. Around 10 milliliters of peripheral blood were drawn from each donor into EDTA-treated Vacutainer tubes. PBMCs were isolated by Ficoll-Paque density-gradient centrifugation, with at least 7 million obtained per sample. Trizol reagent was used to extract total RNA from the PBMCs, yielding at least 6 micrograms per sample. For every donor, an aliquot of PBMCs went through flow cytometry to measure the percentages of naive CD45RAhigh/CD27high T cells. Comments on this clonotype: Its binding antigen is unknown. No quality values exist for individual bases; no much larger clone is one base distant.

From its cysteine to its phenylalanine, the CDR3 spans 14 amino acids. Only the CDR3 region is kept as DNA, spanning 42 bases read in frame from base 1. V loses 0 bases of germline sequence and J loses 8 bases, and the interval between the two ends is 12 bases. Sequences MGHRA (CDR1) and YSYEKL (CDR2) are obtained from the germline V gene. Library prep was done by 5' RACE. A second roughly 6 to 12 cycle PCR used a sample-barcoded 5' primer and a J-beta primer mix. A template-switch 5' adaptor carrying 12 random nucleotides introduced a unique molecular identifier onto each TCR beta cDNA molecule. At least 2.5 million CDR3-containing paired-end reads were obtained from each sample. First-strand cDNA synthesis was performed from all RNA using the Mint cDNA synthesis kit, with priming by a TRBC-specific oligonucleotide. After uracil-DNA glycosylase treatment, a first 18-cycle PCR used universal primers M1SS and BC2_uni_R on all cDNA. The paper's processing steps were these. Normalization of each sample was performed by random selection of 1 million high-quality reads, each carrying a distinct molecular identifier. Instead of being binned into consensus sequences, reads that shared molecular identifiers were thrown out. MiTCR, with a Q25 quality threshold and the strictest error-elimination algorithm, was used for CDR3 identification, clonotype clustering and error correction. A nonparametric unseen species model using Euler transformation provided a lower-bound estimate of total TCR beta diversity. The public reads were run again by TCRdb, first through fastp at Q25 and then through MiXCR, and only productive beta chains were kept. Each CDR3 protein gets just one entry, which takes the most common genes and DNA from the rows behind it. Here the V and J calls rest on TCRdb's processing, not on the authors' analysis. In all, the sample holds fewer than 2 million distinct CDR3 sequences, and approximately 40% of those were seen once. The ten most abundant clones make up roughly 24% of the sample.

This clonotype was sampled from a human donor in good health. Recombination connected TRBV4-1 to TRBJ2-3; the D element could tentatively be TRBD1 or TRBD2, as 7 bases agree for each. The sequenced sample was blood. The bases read TGCGCCAGCAGCCAAGATCAGGGGGGGACTACGCAGTATTTT. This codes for CASSQDQGGTTQYF.